This TCR beta chain was retrieved from a study of T cells in localized non-small cell lung cancer. Study-wide results and limits: It was uninvolved adjacent lung that showed the highest T cell clonality, exceeding tumor. In adjacent lung, a median roughly 53 of the top 100 tumor clones were found. Longer overall survival was associated with a higher density of T cells in the blood.

Germline loops: CDR1 GTSNPN, CDR2 SVGIG (reference sequence). The V and J ends lost 1 base and 9 bases respectively, with 10 bases between them. This CDR3 is 12 amino acids long. Assay used: immunoSEQ multiplex PCR; TCRdb lists only in-frame clones, some missing. The sample has approximately 15,000 clones; approximately 85% are singletons. As to this clone: What it binds is not known.

This receptor was taken from a woman aged 35 to 75 with stage I lung adenocarcinoma. The rearrangement uses TRBV30 and TRBJ2-1, with D hard to call. The specimen comprised peripheral blood, sampled before any cancer treatment. CDR3 bases: TGTGCCTGGAGTGCCCTGGGTGGTGAGCAGTTCTTC. Amino acid sequence: CAWSALGGEQFF.